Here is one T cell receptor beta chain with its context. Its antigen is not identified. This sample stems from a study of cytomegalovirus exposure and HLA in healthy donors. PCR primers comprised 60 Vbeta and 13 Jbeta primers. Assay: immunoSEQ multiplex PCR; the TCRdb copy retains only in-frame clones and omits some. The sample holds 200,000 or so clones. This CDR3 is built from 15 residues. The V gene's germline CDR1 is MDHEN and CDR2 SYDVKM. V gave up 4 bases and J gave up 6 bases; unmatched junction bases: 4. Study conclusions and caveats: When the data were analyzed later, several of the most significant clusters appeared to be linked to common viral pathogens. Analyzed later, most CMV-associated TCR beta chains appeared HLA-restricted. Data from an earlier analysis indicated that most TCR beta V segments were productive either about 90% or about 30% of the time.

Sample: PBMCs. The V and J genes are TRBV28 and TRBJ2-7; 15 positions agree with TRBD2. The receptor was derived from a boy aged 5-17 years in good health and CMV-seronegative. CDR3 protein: CASSSRTSGGGEQYF. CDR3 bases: TGTGCCAGCAGTTCCAGGACTAGCGGGGGGGGCGAGCAGTACTTC.